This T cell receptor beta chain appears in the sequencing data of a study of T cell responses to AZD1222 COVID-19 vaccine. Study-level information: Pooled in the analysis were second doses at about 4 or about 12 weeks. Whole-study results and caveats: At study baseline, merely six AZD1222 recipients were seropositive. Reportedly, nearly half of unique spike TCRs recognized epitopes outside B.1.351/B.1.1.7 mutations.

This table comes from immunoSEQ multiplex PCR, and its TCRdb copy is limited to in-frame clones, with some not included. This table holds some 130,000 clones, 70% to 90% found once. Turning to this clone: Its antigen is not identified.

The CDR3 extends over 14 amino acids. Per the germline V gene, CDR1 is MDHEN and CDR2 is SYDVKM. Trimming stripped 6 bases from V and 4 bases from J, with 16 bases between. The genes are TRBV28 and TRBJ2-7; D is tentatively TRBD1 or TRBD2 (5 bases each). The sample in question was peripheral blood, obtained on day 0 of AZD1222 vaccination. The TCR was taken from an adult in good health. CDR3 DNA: TGTGCCAGCAGCTCCGGGACCCAGAGTTACGAGCAGTACTTC. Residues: CASSSGTQSYEQYF.